The 5 T cell receptor beta chains given below trace back to one sample, sequenced in a study of cytomegalovirus exposure and HLA in healthy donors. Repertoires were generated with immunoSEQ multiplex PCR, while TCRdb's copy carries only in-frame clones and drops some. The data contain just over 65,000 clones, 97% of them singletons. Sequenced input: PBMCs. These receptors all come from a woman between 18 and 29 years old in good health and CMV-seropositive.

V gene TRBV5-4 combines with J gene TRBJ2-3, with D possibly TRBD2 on 7 matching bases. With 0 bases removed from V and 3 bases from J, the gap between germline ends came to 14 bases. CDR3 size: 16 residues. Germline V gene lookup returns CDR1 SGHNT and CDR2 YYREEE (reference sequence). CDR3 region: CASSLGGGGVTDTQYF. In DNA, the CDR3 is TGTGCCAGCAGCTTGGGAGGGGGGGGAGTGACAGATACGCAGTATTTT.

The chain combines TRBV6-4 with TRBJ2-3, with D possibly TRBD1 on 6 matching bases. This CDR3 is 15 amino acids long. Trimming removed 6 bases at V and 1 base at J, with 14 bases between. CDR1 is MRHNA and CDR2 is SNTAGT in the germline V gene. The CDR3 here is CASSLTGSGTDTQYF. Here the CDR3 DNA reads TGTGCCAGCAGCCTCACAGGGTCTGGCACAGATACGCAGTATTTT.

The rearrangement joins TRBV5-1 to TRBJ2-7; D unresolved. The V end was cut by 0 bases, the J end by 1 base, with 8 bases between. The CDR3 length is 14 residues. Germline V gene lookup returns CDR1 SGHRS and CDR2 YFSETQ. The CDR3 here is CASSLGGASYEQYF. The CDR3 nucleotides read TGCGCCAGCAGCTTGGGAGGAGCATCCTACGAGCAGTACTTC.

The rearrangement uses TRBV27 and TRBJ2-1, with 9 bases identical to TRBD2. Germline loops: CDR1 MNHEY, CDR2 SMNVEV (reference sequence). This CDR3 contains 16 residues. The V and J ends lost 5 bases and 4 bases, in that order; junction bases with no gene match: 9. The CDR3 DNA reads as TGTGCCAGCAGTCCCGGGGCGGGAGGGTTTTACAATGAGCAGTTCTTC. This sequence encodes CASSPGAGGFYNEQFF.

Note on this clone: One end of the junction varies from germline; a read error may be responsible. The CDR3 DNA follows: TGTGCCAGCAATTACCACCACTGCGAAAACAGGGGGCCCCCTCAAAACATTCAGTACTTC. Its translation is CASNYHHCENRGPPQNIQYF. The gene calls are TRBV6-8 and TRBJ2-4; 9 nucleotides agree with TRBD1. The CDR3 runs 20 residues. CDR1 MNHGY and CDR2 SAAAGT come from the germline V gene.